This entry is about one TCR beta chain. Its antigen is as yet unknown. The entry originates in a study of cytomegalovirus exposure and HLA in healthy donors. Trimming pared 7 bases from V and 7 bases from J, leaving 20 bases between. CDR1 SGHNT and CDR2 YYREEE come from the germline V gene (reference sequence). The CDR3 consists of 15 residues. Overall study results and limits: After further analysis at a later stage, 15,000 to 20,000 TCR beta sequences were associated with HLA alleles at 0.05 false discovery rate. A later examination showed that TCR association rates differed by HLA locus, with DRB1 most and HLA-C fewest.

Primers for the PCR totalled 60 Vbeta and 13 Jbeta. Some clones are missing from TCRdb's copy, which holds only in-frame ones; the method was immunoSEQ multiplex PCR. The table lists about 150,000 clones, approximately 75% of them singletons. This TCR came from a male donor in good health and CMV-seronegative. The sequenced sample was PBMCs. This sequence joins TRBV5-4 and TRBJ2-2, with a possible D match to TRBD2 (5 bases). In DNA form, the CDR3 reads TGTGCCAGCTCGTCCATCCAGACTGGGAGCGGGGAGCTGTTTTTT. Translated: CASSSIQTGSGELFF. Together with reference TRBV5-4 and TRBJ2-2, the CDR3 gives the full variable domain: ETGVTQSPTHLIKTRGQQVTLRCSSQSGHNTVSWYQQALGQGPQFIFQYYREEENGRGNFPPRFSGLQFPNYSSELNVNALELDDSALYLCASSSIQTGSGELFFGEGSRLTVL.